This note documents a single T cell receptor (beta chain) sequence. Which antigen it targets is not known. The input lacks base qualities; no much larger clone sits a single base away. In total, 600 or so healthy bone marrow donors made up the cohort. All cohort members were sampled while nominally healthy, although unrecorded immune exposures were likely present. The donor tested CMV seronegative and was one of the 352 seronegative cohort members. Every donor gave a peripheral blood sample, and the peripheral blood mononuclear cells from that sample were used for TCR beta sequencing. Genomic DNA extraction from the blood cell samples was performed with the Qiagen DNeasy Blood Extraction Kit. Library preparation used the immunoSEQ multiplex PCR assay. For the multiplex PCR, a mixture combining 60 forward primers for TCR Vbeta segments and 13 reverse primers for TCR Jbeta segments was used. The CDR3 region of rearranged TCR beta genes was amplified from genomic DNA with a multiplex PCR assay. The Illumina HiSeq System was used to sequence the amplified TCR beta libraries as 87-base-pair reads. Per the source publication's procedure: In a later analysis, some 80 million unique TCR beta chains were counted across the approximately 670 repertoires, and roughly 10 million of these chains were shared by at least two donors. A nearest-neighbor algorithm error-corrected the raw reads and collapsed the reads into unique sequences, merging closely related sequences to remove PCR and sequencing errors. V, D and J gene segments were assigned by aligning CDR3 sequences to IMGT reference sequences. Each retained sequence needed at least a six-nucleotide match to both a V gene segment and a J gene segment. A rearrangement was called productive if the CDR3 had no stop codons and remained in frame with V and J, and every other rearrangement was called non-productive. Following IMGT convention, CDR3 was defined as the stretch from the second conserved V-encoded cysteine to the conserved J-encoded phenylalanine. In an earlier analysis of around 600 of the donors, sequences lacking an unambiguous match to a single V gene segment were excluded. An earlier analysis of about 600 of the donors called V segments functional above 56.7% productive rearrangements and segregating when the between-donor standard deviation exceeded 5%. A statistical classification framework was built to diagnose cytomegalovirus status from the catalog of TCR beta chain sequences. A later analysis assigned V and J genes by comparing TCR nucleotide sequences with IMGT/GENE-DB human TR gene sequences. Using the TCRdist pipeline, a later analysis assigned CDR3 sequences along with most-parsimonious VDJ recombination scenarios. In a later analysis, each TCR beta chain was defined by its CDR3 amino acid sequence together with its V-gene family, and reads lacking a unique V-gene family were excluded. To address suspected cross-contamination and a sequencing artifact, a later analysis removed roughly 640 highly shared, low-generation-probability nucleotide sequences. A later analysis calculated a clonal expansion index for each public chain from normalized within-repertoire ranks of inferred template counts. A later analysis computed generation probabilities with a VDJ recombination model fitted to out-of-frame rearrangements, and checked the results against IGoR. Hypergeometric tests were used in a later analysis to score TCR-TCR, TCR-HLA and TCR-CMV co-occurrence, with a repertoire-size bias correction applied to the TCR pairs. A later analysis estimated false discovery rates by permuting HLA or CMV assignments 20 times. In a later analysis, co-occurring TCRs were grouped with DBSCAN, and TCRdist sequence similarity was added when clustering was performed within HLA-allele-positive subsets. Repertoires with fewer than 30,000 or more than 120,000 public chains, plus five repertoires with anomalous nucleotide sharing, were excluded from co-occurrence clustering. Here the immuneACCESS table is served through TCRdb, limited to in-frame sequences with V and J called. Missing clones are a known gap in these copies; in checked studies unresolved V genes cover under half, and the rest lacks a known reason. V and J calls and clone size are as listed in that table; D and trimming were resolved from the DNA. This sample is represented by roughly 73,000 clones; roughly 84% of them were singletons. 2.4% of the sample goes to the ten largest clones.

The entry originates in a study of cytomegalovirus exposure and HLA in healthy donors (dated by TCRdb to about 2017). Some background on the complete study: In an earlier analysis of roughly 500 of the donors, 276 Gb of sequence data and some 120 million unique TCR beta sequences from about 179 million T cells were reported. The study used immunosequencing to profile the T cell repertoires of 666 subjects and linked those repertoires to cytomegalovirus serostatus. The number of donors typed differed by locus, with about 629-630 for A, B, C, DRB1 and DQB1, more than 500 for DQA1, 606 for DPA1, and 450 to 480 for DPB1. Both class I and class II loci were covered by HLA typing, at four-digit resolution. Because of strong linkage in the cohort, five DR-DQ haplotypes were treated as single units for association and clustering. Genome-wide SNP genotypes for about three fifths of the 666 donors were used in a later genetic analysis, which treated that subset as a discovery cohort. In addition to the first cohort of 666 subjects, a separate validation cohort of some 120 different subjects was used. Donor age, sex, ethnicity and CMV serostatus were compiled alongside the repertoire data. To predict cytomegalovirus infection status, the study brought together high-throughput TCR immunosequencing, statistical association of individual TCRs with disease status, and machine learning. In a later analysis, previously published TCR beta repertoires from hundreds of donors were re-analyzed and high-resolution HLA genotyping was added so that TCR occurrence patterns could be studied. In an earlier analysis of roughly 540 of the donors, high-throughput TCR beta sequencing was used to judge whether each TCR beta V gene segment behaved as functional or pseudogenic. The later analysis used no new phenotypic data to find candidate immune exposures, relying instead on TCR beta sequences and their occurrence across donors. Among approximately 370 genotyped donors of the cohort, an average of about 220,000 unique TCR beta nucleotide sequences was sequenced per donor, of which 15% to 20% were non-productive. An early release covering just under 650 HLA-typed donors comprised approximately 290 gigabases of sequencing data and 65 million to 100 million unique TCR sequences. The aim of the study was to test whether cataloging public T cell receptors could identify signatures of past pathogen exposure. Every repertoire in the discovery cohort had been generated on one and the same sequencing platform. Among the roughly 400 genotyped donors, around 81% belonged to the genetic ancestry cluster associated with self-reported Caucasian donors.

The investigation overall reported the following: The sequencing pipeline was judged likely to have produced a cluster of highly shared sequence variants as a technical artifact. The study gave a list of about 170 TCR beta chains associated with cytomegalovirus. A later analysis found that most CMV-associated TCR beta chains appeared HLA-restricted, with HLA associations seemingly driven largely by CMV exposure. When HLA alleles, especially DR and DQ, strongly co-occurred, attributing TCR associations to individual alleles was difficult. Correlated functional status among segregating V segments might reflect linkage disequilibrium, but an unknown experimental factor could not be ruled out. Cytomegalovirus status was reported to be diagnosed by the classifier with high specificity and sensitivity in both the original and validation cohorts. According to a later analysis, TCR association rates differed among HLA loci, with DRB1 alleles showing the most associated TCRs and HLA-C alleles showing the fewest. Presence/absence analyses assumed roughly uniform sequencing depth across donors, an assumption that may not hold. Compared with the approximately 600-donor mean, donors in an Asian-associated ancestry cluster had fewer N-insertions in productive TCRs, according to a later genetic analysis. An earlier analysis of around 540 of the donors showed that most TCR beta V segments appeared in productive rearrangements either about 90% or about 30% of the time, which broadly matched IMGT annotations. A further reported finding was that TCR beta sequences accurately predicted the HLA-A and HLA-B alleles for most subjects in the first cohort. A later analysis reported that several top co-occurrence clusters appeared linked to parvovirus B19, influenza, CMV and Epstein-Barr virus. Specific HLA alleles were associated with more than 15,000 TCR beta sequences at a false discovery rate of 0.05 in a later analysis. In a later analysis, HLA-associated TCR beta chains were found to be more clonally expanded and to have lower generation probabilities than equally common non-associated chains. This cohort had only TCR beta chains sequenced, and the lack of alpha or paired-chain data limited which features could be detected. A later genetic analysis associated a missense DCLRE1C variant with V-gene and J-gene trimming of TCR beta chains, and an independent cohort replicated the association. Approximately 16 rarely observed V segments, including chromosome 9 orphons, were excluded from the earlier analysis of some 590 of the donors because counts were too low. Immune exposure information for the cohort was limited to CMV serostatus. Because HLA typing was unavailable for some donors at each locus, only the typed subset was used in association tests. Across donors, most TCR sequences were observed very rarely, whereas some public TCRs were present in many individuals. In vitro tests confirmed that a few of the cytomegalovirus-associated TCR beta chains recognize cytomegalovirus antigens. It was suggested by the authors that the approach could potentially be generalized to other disease states and immunological phenotypes. Because the 87-base-pair reads could not distinguish some IMGT-functional V segments, including TRBV6-2 and TRBV6-3, those segments were excluded.

Its CDR3 holds 14 amino acids, cysteine through phenylalanine. The CDR3 DNA has 42 bases and is translated from base 1. From the germline V gene (reference sequence), CDR1 is MNHEY and CDR2 is SMNVEV. At the junction V is shortened by 1 base and J by 10 bases, with 14 bases in between. Sequenced sample: PBMCs. The clonotype originates from a woman aged 45-65 years in good health and CMV-seronegative. The chain employs TRBV27 and TRBJ2-1; the D gene assignment is ambiguous. The bases read TGTGCCAGCAGTTTATTCGGCCCAGCTAGGGAGCAGTTCTTC. This gives the protein CASSLFGPAREQFF.